This T cell receptor beta chain was captured by sequencing in a study of T cell responses to AZD1222 COVID-19 vaccine. The CDR3 extends over 16 amino acids. V was shortened by 4 bases and J by 0 bases, with 15 bases between the two germline ends. From germline, CDR1 is SGHRS and CDR2 YFSETQ. Study-level points and caveats: The donors showed a predominance of white British ancestry and of females, with possible underestimation of clonal diversity. In the spike-specific TCR repertoire, nearly half reportedly target unmutated variant regions. There were repertoire samples only from the period after the peak T cell response. Recipients of AZD1222 seropositive at baseline numbered only 6 or 7.

A note on this clone: What it recognizes is unknown.

TCRdb's table, derived via immunoSEQ multiplex PCR, lists solely in-frame clones and lacks some. The sample holds tens of thousands of clones; 88% are singletons and the top ten take around 5.8%. This specimen consisted of peripheral blood, obtained on day 0 of AZD1222 vaccination. The sequence came from an adult in good health. The V and J genes are TRBV5-1 and TRBJ2-3; D unresolved. CDR3 coding DNA: TGCGCCAGCAGCCAAAACAGAGTTCCTAGCACAGATACGCAGTATTTT. Translation gives CASSQNRVPSTDTQYF.